The T cell receptor beta chain described here comes from a study of metastatic and nonmetastatic thyroid tumors. Study details: The study looked at repertoires side by side in blood and in tumor or nodule tissue from malignant and benign thyroid patients.

Using MiXCR, TCRdb re-called clones from the PCR reads. The sample carries about 53,000 clones, 20% recorded once. No patient received treatment before thyroid surgery. The CDR3 extends over 15 amino acids. The V and J ends lost 0 bases and 6 bases respectively, with 13 bases between them. CDR1 SGHRS and CDR2 YFSETQ come from the germline V gene. This clone was observed many times. This rearrangement joins TRBV5-1 to TRBJ1-3; D not resolved. Sequenced sample: blood. The TCR was taken from a female donor with papillary thyroid cancer or a benign thyroid nodule (not recorded which). Some clones in this sample may be carry-over from other donors' samples. The chain's CDR3 is CASSLDGGRSNTIYF. For the CDR3, the DNA is TGCGCCAGCAGCTTGGACGGAGGGAGGTCAAACACCATATATTTT.